The clone carrying this T cell receptor beta chain has a single count. The sample comes from a study of prognosis after radiotherapy for stage I lung cancer. TCR beta CDR3 was amplified from genomic DNA by two-round multiplex PCR. Initially, in first-round PCR, primers specific to each TRBV and TRBJ gene were used. One entry per CDR3 protein results from TCRdb running MiXCR on the multiplex PCR reads. The repertoire holds 15,000 to 20,000 distinct CDR3 sequences, with around 47% as singletons. The CDR3 is 9 residues long. V shed 6 bases and J shed 10 bases, with 4 bases lying between them. Germline V gene data show CDR1 as MNHEY and CDR2 as SMNVEV (reference sequence).

This receptor was obtained from a donor over 45 with non-small cell lung cancer. Sequenced material: PBMCs, taken before or after stereotactic body radiation therapy (not recorded which). J is TRBJ2-1 and V is TRBV27; D gene ambiguous. The CDR3: CASRGEQFF. The CDR3 bases are TGTGCCAGCAGAGGGGAGCAGTTCTTC.